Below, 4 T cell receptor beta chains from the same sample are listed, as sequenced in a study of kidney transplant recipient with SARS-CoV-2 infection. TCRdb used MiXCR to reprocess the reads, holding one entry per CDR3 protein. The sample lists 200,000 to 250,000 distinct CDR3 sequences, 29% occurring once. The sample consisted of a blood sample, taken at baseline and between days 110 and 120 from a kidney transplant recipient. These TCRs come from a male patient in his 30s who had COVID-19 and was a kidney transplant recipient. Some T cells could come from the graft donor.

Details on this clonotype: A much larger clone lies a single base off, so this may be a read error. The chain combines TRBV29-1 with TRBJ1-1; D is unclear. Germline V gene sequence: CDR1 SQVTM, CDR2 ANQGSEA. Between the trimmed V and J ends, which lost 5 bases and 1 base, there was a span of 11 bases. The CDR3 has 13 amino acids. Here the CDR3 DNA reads TGCAGCGTTATCTTTATCGGGAACACTGAAGCTTTCTTT. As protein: CSVIFIGNTEAFF. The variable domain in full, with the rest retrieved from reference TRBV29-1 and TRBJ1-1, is SAVISQKPSRDICQRGTSLTIQCQVDSQVTMMFWYRQQPGQSLTLIATANQGSEATYESGFVIDKFPISRPNLTFSTLTVSNMSPEDSSIYLCSVIFIGNTEAFFGQGTRLTVV.

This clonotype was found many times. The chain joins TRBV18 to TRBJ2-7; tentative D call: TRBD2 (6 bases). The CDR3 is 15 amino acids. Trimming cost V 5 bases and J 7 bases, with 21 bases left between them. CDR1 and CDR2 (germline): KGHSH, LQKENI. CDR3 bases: TGTGCCAGCTCAACAGATACCGGGACTGGGCGAGAGCAGTACTTC. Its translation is CASSTDTGTGREQYF.

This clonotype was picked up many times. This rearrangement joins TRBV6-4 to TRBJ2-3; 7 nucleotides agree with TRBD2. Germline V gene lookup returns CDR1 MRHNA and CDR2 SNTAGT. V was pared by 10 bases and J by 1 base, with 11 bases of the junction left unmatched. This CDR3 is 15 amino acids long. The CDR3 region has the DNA TGTGCCACCTCCCATGGACTAGGTGGCACAGATACGCAGTATTTT. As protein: CATSHGLGGTDTQYF.

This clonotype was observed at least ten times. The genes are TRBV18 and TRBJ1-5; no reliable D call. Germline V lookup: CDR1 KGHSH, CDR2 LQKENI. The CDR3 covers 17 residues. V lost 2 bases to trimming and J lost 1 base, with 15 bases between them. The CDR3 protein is CASSPVRGSQSNQPQHF. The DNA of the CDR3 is TGTGCCAGCTCACCAGTTCGGGGATCTCAGAGCAATCAGCCCCAGCATTTT.